The clone carrying this T cell receptor (beta chain) has a count of ten or more. Stated time point: before trial treatment. Low-dose radiotherapy and low-dose cyclophosphamide, together with aspirin, ipilimumab and nivolumab, were given to donors. The source of the sample is a study of low-dose radiotherapy and immunotherapy resistance in tumors. TRAV- and TRBV-specific primers primed first-strand cDNA, covering alpha and beta chains. Amplification, which lasted roughly 20 PCR cycles, used a constant-region primer and V-primer adapter to amplify TCRs. In vitro transcription served to amplify the mRNA that had been isolated. TCRdb called the reads again in MiXCR, with one record for every CDR3 protein. The data contain tens of thousands of distinct CDR3 sequences, about 30% of them singletons. Germline-derived CDR1 and CDR2 are MNHEY and SVGAGI. The ends lost 6 bases at V and 6 bases at J; junction bases unmatched: 14. The CDR3 is 15 amino acids.

The chain has TRBV6-5 and TRBJ2-7; TRBD1 agrees at 7 bases. The material was PBMCs, obtained before treatment. This TCR came from a male donor with rectosigmoid adenocarcinoma. The CDR3 DNA is TGTGCCAGCAGAGGCACGACAGGGAGTTTGGCCGAGCAGTACTTC. Protein sequence: CASRGTTGSLAEQYF.